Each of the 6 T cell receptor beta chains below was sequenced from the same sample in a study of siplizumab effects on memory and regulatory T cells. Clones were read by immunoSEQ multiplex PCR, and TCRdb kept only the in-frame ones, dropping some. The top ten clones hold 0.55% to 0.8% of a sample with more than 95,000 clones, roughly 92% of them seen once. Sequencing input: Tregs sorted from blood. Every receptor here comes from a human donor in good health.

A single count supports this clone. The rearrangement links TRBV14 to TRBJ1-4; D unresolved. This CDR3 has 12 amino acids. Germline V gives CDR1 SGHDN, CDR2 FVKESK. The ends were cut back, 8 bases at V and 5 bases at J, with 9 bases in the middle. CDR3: CASSGPNEKLFF. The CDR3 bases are TGTGCCAGCTCCGGACCGAATGAAAAACTGTTTTTT.

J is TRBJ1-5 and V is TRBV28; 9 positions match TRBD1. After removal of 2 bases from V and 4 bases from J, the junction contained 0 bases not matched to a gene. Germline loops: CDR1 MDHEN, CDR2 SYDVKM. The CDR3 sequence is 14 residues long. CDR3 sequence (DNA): TGTGCCAGCAGTTTAGGACAGGGGAATCAGCCCCAGCATTTT. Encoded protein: CASSLGQGNQPQHF.

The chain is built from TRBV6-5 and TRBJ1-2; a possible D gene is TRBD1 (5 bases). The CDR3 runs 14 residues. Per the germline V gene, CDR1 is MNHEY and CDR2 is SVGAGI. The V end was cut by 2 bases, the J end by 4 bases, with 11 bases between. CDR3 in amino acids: CASSYRRVGYGYTF. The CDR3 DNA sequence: TGTGCCAGCAGTTACCGCAGGGTCGGCTATGGCTACACCTTC.

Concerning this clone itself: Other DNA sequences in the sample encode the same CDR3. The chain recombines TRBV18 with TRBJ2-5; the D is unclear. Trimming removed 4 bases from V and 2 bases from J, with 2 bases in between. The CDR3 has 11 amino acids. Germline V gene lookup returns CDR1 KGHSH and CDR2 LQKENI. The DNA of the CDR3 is TGTGCCAGCTCACTACAAGAGACCCAGTACTTC. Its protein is CASSLQETQYF.

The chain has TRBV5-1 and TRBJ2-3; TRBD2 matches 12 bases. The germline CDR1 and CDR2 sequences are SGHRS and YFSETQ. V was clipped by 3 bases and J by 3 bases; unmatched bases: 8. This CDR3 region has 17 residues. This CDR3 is CASSSTGLAGVTDTQYF. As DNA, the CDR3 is TGCGCCAGCAGCTCGACGGGACTAGCGGGCGTTACAGATACGCAGTATTTT.

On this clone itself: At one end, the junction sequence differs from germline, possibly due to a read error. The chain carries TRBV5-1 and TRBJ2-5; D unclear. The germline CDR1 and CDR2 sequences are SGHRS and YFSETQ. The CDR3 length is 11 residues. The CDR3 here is CASSFQGTQYF. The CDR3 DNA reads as TGCGCCAGCAGCTTTCAAGGGACCCAGTACTTC.